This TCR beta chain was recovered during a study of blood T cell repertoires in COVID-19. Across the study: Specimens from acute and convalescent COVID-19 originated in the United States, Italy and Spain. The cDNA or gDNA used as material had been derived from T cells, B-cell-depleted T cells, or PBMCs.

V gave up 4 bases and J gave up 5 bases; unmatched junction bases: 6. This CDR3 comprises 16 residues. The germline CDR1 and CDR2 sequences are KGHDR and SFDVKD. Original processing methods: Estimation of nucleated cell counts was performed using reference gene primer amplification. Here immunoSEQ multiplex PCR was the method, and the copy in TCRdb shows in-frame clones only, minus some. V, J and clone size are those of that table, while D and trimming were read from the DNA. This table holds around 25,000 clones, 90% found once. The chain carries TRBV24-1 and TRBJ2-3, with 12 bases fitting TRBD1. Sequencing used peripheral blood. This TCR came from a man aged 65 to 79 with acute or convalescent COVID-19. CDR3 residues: CATSDRGQGAGDTQYF. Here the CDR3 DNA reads TGTGCCACCAGTGACCGGGGACAGGGGGCCGGAGATACGCAGTATTTT.